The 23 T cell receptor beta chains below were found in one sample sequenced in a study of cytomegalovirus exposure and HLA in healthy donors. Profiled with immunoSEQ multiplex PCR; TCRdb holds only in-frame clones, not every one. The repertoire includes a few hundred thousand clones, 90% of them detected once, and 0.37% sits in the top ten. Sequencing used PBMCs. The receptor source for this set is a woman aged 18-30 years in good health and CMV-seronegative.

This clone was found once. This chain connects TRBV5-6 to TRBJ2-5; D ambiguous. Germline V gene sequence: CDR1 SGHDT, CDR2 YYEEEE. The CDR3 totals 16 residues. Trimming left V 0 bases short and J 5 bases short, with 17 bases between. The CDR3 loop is CASSLAMLPGGETQYF. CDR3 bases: TGTGCCAGCAGCTTGGCCATGTTGCCGGGTGGGGAGACCCAGTACTTC.

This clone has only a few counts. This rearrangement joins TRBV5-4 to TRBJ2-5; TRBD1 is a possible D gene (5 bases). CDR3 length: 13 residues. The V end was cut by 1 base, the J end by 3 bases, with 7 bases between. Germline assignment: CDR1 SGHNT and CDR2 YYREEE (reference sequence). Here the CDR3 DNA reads TGTGCCAGCAGCTTGAGCAGGGAAGAGACCCAGTACTTC. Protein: CASSLSREETQYF.

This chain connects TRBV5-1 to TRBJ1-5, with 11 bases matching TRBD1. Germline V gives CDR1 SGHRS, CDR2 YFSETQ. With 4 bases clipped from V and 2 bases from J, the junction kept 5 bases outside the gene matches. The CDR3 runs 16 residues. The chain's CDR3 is CASSEGQGVGNQPQHF. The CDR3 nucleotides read TGCGCCAGCAGCGAGGGACAGGGGGTCGGCAATCAGCCCCAGCATTTT.

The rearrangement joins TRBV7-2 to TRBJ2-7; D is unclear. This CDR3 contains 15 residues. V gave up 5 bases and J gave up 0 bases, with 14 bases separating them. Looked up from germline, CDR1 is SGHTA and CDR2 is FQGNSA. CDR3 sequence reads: CASSPAARSSYEQYF. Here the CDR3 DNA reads TGTGCCAGCAGCCCCGCCGCTAGAAGCTCCTACGAGCAGTACTTC.

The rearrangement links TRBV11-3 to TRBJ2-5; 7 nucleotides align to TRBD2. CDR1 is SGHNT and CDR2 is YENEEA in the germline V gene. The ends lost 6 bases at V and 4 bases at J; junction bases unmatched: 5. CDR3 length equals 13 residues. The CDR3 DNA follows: TGTGCCAGCAGTCCCGGGACTATAGAGACCCAGTACTTC. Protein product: CASSPGTIETQYF.

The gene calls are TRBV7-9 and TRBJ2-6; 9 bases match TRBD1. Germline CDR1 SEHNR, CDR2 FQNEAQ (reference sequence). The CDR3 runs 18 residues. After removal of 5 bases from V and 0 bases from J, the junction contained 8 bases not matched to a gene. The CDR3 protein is CASSHPDRGDSGANVLTF. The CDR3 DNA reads TGTGCCAGCAGCCACCCGGACAGGGGTGACTCTGGGGCCAACGTCCTGACTTTC.

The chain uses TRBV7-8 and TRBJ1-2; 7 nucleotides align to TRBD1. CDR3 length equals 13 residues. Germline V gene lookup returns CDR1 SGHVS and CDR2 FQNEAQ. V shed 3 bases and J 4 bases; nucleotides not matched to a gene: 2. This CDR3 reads CASSFTGAYGYTF. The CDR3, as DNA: TGTGCCAGCAGCTTCACAGGGGCCTATGGCTACACCTTC. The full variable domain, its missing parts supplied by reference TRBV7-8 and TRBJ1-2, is GAGVSQSPRYKVAKRGQDVALRCDPISGHVSLFWYQQALGQGPEFLTYFQNEAQLDKSGLPSDRFFAERPEGSVSTLKIQRTQQEDSAVYLCASSFTGAYGYTFGSGTRLTVV.

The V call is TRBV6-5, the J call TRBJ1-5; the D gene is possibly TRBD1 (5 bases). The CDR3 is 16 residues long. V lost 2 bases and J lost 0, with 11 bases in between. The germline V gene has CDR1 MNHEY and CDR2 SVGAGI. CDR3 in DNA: TGTGCCAGCAGTTACCGACAGCCGAATAGCAATCAGCCCCAGCATTTT. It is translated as CASSYRQPNSNQPQHF.

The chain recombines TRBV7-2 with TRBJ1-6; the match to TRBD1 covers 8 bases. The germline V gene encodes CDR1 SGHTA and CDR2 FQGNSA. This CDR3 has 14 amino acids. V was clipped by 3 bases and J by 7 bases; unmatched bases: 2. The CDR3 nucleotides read TGTGCCAGCAGCTTGCAGGGGGCAAATTCACCCCTCCACTTT. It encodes CASSLQGANSPLHF.

This chain's CDR3 is CASSPNPEGGGFTGELFF. The CDR3 DNA is TGTGCCAGCAGCCCCAACCCCGAAGGGGGCGGATTCACCGGGGAGCTGTTTTTT. The chain uses TRBV7-6 and TRBJ2-2; 7 positions agree with TRBD1. The CDR3 has 18 residues. Germline CDR1 and CDR2: SGHVS and FNYEAQ. J was trimmed by 4 bases and V by 5 bases; bases with no gene match: 16.

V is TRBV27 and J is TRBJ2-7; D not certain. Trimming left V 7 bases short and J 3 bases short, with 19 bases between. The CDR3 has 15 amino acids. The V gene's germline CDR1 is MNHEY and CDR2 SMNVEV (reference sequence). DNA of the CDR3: TGTGCCAGCAAACCCACCCCCCTCTCGAACTACGAGCAGTACGTC. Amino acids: CASKPTPLSNYEQYV.

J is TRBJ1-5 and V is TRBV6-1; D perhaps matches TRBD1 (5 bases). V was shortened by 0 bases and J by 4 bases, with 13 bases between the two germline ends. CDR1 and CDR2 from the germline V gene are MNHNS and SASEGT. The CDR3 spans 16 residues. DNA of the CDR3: TGTGCCAGCAGTGAAGCCCTTCAGGGTAGGAATCAGCCCCAGCATTTT. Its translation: CASSEALQGRNQPQHF.

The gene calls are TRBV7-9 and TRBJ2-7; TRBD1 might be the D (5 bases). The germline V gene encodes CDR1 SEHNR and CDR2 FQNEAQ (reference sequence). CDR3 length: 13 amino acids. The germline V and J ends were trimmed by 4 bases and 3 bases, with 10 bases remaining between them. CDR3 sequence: CASSSRQRYEQYF. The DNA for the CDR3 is TGTGCCAGCAGCTCGCGACAGCGCTACGAGCAGTACTTC.

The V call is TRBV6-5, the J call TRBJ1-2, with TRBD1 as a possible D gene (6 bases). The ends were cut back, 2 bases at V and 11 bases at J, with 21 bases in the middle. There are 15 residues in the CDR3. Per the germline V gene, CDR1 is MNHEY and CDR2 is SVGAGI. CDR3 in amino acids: CASSYGGRGSDRYTF. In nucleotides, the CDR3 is TGTGCCAGCAGTTACGGGGGCAGGGGCAGTGATCGGTACACCTTC.

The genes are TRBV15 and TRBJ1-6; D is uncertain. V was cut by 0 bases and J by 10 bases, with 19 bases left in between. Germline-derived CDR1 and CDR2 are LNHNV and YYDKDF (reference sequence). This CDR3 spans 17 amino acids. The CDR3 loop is CATSRDSETTEESPLHF. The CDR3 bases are TGTGCCACCAGCAGAGATTCGGAGACGACGGAGGAGTCACCCCTCCACTTT.

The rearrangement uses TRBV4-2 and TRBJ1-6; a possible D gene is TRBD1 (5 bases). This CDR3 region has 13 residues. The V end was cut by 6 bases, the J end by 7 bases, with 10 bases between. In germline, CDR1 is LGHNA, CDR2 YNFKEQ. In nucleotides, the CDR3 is TGTGCCAGCAGGGGGCCAAACAATTCACCCCTCCACTTT. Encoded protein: CASRGPNNSPLHF.

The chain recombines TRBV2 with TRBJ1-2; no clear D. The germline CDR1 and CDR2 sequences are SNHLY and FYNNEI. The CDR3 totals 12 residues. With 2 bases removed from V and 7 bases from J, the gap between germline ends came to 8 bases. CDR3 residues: CASSEPVFGYTF. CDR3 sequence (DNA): TGTGCCAGCAGTGAACCCGTCTTTGGCTACACCTTC. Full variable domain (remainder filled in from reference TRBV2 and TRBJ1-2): EPEVTQTPSHQVTQMGQEVILRCVPISNHLYFYWYRQILGQKVEFLVSFYNNEISEKSEIFDDQFSVERPDGSNFTLKIRSTKLEDSAMYFCASSEPVFGYTFGSGTRLTVV.

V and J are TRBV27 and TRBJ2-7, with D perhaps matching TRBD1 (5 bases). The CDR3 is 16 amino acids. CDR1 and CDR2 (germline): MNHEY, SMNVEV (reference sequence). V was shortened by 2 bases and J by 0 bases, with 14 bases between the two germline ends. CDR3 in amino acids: CASSLSGQGPSYEQYF. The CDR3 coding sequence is TGTGCCAGCAGTTTAAGTGGGCAGGGTCCCTCCTACGAGCAGTACTTC.

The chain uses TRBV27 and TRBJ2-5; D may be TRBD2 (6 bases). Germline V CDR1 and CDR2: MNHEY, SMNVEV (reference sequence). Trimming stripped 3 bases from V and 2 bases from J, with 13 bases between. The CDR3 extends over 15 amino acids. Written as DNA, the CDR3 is TGTGCCAGCAGTTTTGGTCTTGGGACTCAAGAGACCCAGTACTTC. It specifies CASSFGLGTQETQYF.

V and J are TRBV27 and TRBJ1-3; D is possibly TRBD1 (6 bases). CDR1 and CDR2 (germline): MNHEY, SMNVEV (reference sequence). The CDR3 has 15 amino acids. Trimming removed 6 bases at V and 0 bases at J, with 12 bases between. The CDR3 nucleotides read TGTGCCAGCAGACTAACAGGGACCTCTGGAAACACCATATATTTT. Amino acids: CASRLTGTSGNTIYF.

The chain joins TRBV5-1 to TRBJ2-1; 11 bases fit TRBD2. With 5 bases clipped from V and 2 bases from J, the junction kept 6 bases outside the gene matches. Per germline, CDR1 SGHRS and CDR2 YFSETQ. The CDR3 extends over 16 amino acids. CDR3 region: CASSHSGGVTYNEQFF. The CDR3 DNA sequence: TGCGCCAGCAGTCATAGCGGGGGGGTCACCTACAATGAGCAGTTCTTC.

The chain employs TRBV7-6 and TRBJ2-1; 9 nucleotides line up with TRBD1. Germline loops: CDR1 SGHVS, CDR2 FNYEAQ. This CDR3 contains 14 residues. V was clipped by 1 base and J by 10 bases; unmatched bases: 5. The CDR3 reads CASSLVWTGDEQFF. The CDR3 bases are TGTGCCAGCAGCTTAGTTTGGACAGGGGACGAGCAGTTCTTC.

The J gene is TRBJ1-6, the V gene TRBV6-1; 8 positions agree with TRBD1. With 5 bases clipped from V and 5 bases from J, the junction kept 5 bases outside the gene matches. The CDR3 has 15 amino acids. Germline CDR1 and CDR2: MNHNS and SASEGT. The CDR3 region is CASSPLGQDNSPLHF. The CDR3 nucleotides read TGTGCCAGCAGTCCCTTGGGACAGGATAATTCACCCCTCCACTTT.